A single sample is the source of the 7 T cell receptor beta chains below, sequenced in a study of Graves' ophthalmopathy and Graves' hyperthyroidism. The study amplified TCR beta CDR3 regions using RNA transcripts. An initial RT-PCR round employing HTBI primers preceded a second-round multiplex PCR. One entry per CDR3 protein results from TCRdb running MiXCR on the multiplex PCR reads. Of over a million distinct CDR3 sequences in the sample, about 35% are singletons; the top ten hold approximately 12%. Sequences were obtained from peripheral blood or thyroid tissue (not recorded which). The receptors derive from an adult man with Graves' hyperthyroidism.

This clonotype occurred many times. The V gene is TRBV7-8, the J gene TRBJ1-5; 7 nucleotides line up with TRBD1. The CDR3 runs to 15 residues. Unmatched junction bases numbered 5, after V lost 4 bases and J lost 2 bases. Germline CDR1 is SGHVS and CDR2 is FQNEAQ. The CDR3 DNA sequence: TGTGCCAGCAGCTCACGACAGGGTGGCAATCAGCCCCAGCATTTT. This codes for CASSSRQGGNQPQHF.

This clonotype showed up just a few times. This chain joins TRBV2 and TRBJ1-1, with D possibly being TRBD1 (5 bases). CDR3 length: 15 amino acids. CDR1 SNHLY and CDR2 FYNNEI come from the germline V gene. With 4 bases removed from V and 6 bases from J, the gap between germline ends came to 18 bases. The CDR3 protein is CASSGPVGGFAEAFF. The CDR3 DNA sequence: TGTGCCAGCAGTGGCCCTGTTGGGGGTTTCGCTGAAGCTTTCTTT.

This clonotype was counted at least ten times. The V and J genes are TRBV5-6 and TRBJ2-5; D might be TRBD1 or TRBD2, each matching 5 bases. The length of the CDR3 is 14 residues. The V gene lost 4 bases and the J gene lost 0 bases, with 10 bases spanning the gap. Germline-derived CDR1 and CDR2 are SGHDT and YYEEEE. The DNA for the CDR3 is TGTGCCAGCAGCCGAGGGACCAACCAAGAGACCCAGTACTTC. It codes for CASSRGTNQETQYF.

This clonotype was picked up many times. The V gene is TRBV7-9, the J gene TRBJ1-1, with D possibly being TRBD1 (5 bases). Germline assignment: CDR1 SEHNR and CDR2 FQNEAQ (reference sequence). Trimming removed 6 bases at V and 1 base at J, with 18 bases between. This CDR3 is 16 amino acids long. CDR3 bases: TGTGCCAGCAGTCATACTCTACGGGGCTCGAACACTGAAGCTTTCTTT. As protein: CASSHTLRGSNTEAFF.

This clonotype was recorded at least ten times. This rearrangement joins TRBV29-1 to TRBJ1-1; TRBD1 is a possible D gene (6 bases). The CDR3 is 15 amino acids. Trimming took 1 base from V and 5 from J, leaving 17 bases between them. Germline-derived CDR1 and CDR2 are SQVTM and ANQGSEA. This CDR3 is CSVEGGRGISTEAFF. CDR3 DNA sequence: TGCAGCGTTGAAGGGGGGAGGGGGATTTCGACTGAAGCTTTCTTT.

Only a few counts were recorded for this clonotype. The chain combines TRBV5-1 with TRBJ2-5; TRBD1 is a possible D gene (5 bases). The CDR3 consists of 15 residues. V lost 1 base, J lost 3 bases, and 13 bases lay in between. Germline values: CDR1 SGHRS, CDR2 YFSETQ. Here the CDR3 reads CASSLIWAREETQYF. Written as DNA, the CDR3 is TGCGCCAGCAGCTTGATATGGGCCAGGGAAGAGACCCAGTACTTC.

This clonotype was observed a few times. The chain recombines TRBV27 with TRBJ1-5, with TRBD1 identical over 8 bases. Trimming at V came to 6 bases and at J to 6 bases, leaving 7 bases not matched to a gene. This CDR3 is built from 14 residues. The V gene's germline CDR1 is MNHEY and CDR2 SMNVEV (reference sequence). This CDR3 reads CASSPDRAGQPQHF. The CDR3 bases are TGTGCCAGCAGCCCGGACAGGGCGGGTCAGCCCCAGCATTTT.